The rows below give T cell receptor beta chains drawn from one sample of a study of T cells in Graves' hyperthyroidism and ophthalmopathy. TCRdb redid the calling of the multiplex PCR reads with MiXCR, one entry per CDR3 protein. Here the sample spans 600,000 to 800,000 distinct CDR3 sequences, roughly 32% being singletons. Material: blood. Source of these receptors: a woman in her thirties or forties with Graves' hyperthyroidism. Each CDR3 is given with its conserved first and last residue. The D gene is left open where the match is weak. Not all rows give a size; the values are once, few, many and, for expanded clones, a class.

D gene,J gene,clone size,V gene,CDR3 DNA,CDR3 protein
.,TRBJ1-6,.,TRBV6-5,TGTGCCAGCAGTTACTCGGCCGGGGGAGGTTCACCCCTCCACTTT,CASSYSAGGGSPLHF
.,TRBJ1-2,.,TRBV5-6,TGTGCCAGCAGCTTGCCGCCGGCGGGGGGGGGCTACACCTTC,CASSLPPAGGGYTF
.,TRBJ2-6,many,TRBV10-3,TGTGCCACCGGGGTCTCTGGGGCCAACGTCCTGACTTTC,CATGVSGANVLTF
.,TRBJ1-2,many,TRBV12-3/TRBV12-4,TGTGCCAGCAGTTCACGAGGGGTCTATGGCTACACCTTC,CASSSRGVYGYTF
.,TRBJ1-6,many,TRBV7-2,TGTGCCAGCAGCCGAGGACAGTTCTATAATTCACCCCTCCACTTT,CASSRGQFYNSPLHF
TRBD1,TRBJ1-2,.,TRBV25-1,TGTGCCAGCAGTGAAAGAGGGACAGGGACGGATGGCTACACCTTC,CASSERGTGTDGYTF
TRBD2,TRBJ2-1,.,TRBV11-2,TGTGCCAGCAGCTTAGCCGGGACTAGTTTGGTTGAGCAGTTCTTC,CASSLAGTSLVEQFF
.,TRBJ1-2,many,TRBV19,TGTGCCAGTAGTATACCGGGGGCGTGGGGCTACACCTTC,CASSIPGAWGYTF
.,TRBJ2-5,.,TRBV7-9,TGTGCCAGCAGCTCCCAATGGGACCCGTACCAAGAGACCCAGTACTTC,CASSSQWDPYQETQYF
TRBD1,TRBJ1-1,.,TRBV5-1,TGCGCCAGCAGCTTGCAGGGACAGTCCATGAACACTGAAGCTTTCTTT,CASSLQGQSMNTEAFF
.,TRBJ2-7,.,TRBV28,TGTGCCAGCAGTCCCGATAGCGTCTCCTACGAGCAGTACTTC,CASSPDSVSYEQYF
.,TRBJ2-5,many,TRBV6-5,TGTGCCAGCAGCAGACAGCCTACCCAGTACTTC,CASSRQPTQYF
.,TRBJ2-3,.,TRBV29-1,TGCAGCGATTTTGCAGATACGCAGTATTTT,CSDFADTQYF
TRBD2,TRBJ2-2,once,TRBV12-3/TRBV12-4,TGTGCCAGCAGTTTATGGGGTAGCGGGGGGGCGAACACCGGGGAGCTGTTTTTT,CASSLWGSGGANTGELFF
.,TRBJ2-7,few,TRBV6-2/TRBV6-3,TGTGCCAGCAGGGGGTACCGGGACCACAAACCCCACGAGCAGTACTTC,CASRGYRDHKPHEQYF
.,TRBJ2-7,few,TRBV5-1,TGCGCCAGCAGCCTGTCTAGCGAGATAACCTACGAGCAGTACTTC,CASSLSSEITYEQYF
.,TRBJ1-1,.,TRBV12-3/TRBV12-4,TGTGCCAGCAATAAAGGGGTACTGACTGAAGCTTTCTTT,CASNKGVLTEAFF
.,TRBJ2-5,many,TRBV10-3,TGTGCCATCAGTGAGTCGAGGCAGGAAGGTTTGGCGCAAGAGACCCAGTACTTC,CAISESRQEGLAQETQYF
TRBD2,TRBJ2-5,.,TRBV20-1,TGCAGTGCCCCACTAGCGGGGAACCAAGAGACCCAGTACTTC,CSAPLAGNQETQYF
.,TRBJ1-6,many,TRBV7-9,TGTGCCAGCAGCTCACAGGACTCACCCCTCCACTTT,CASSSQDSPLHF
.,TRBJ1-3,.,TRBV7-2,TGTGCCAGCAGTCGACGCGTTACTAGCGGGAACACCATATATTTT,CASSRRVTSGNTIYF
.,TRBJ1-5,many,TRBV19,TGTGCCAGTAGTAAAGTAGGGTCCCTGAGGACTCAGCCCCAGCATTTT,CASSKVGSLRTQPQHF
.,TRBJ1-1,many,TRBV25-1,TGTGCCAGCAGTGAATGGAGAGGGAACACTGAAGCTTTCTTT,CASSEWRGNTEAFF
.,TRBJ1-5,.,TRBV6-2/TRBV6-3,TGTGCCAGCAGTTCCCCTTGGGGCGGAAGCAATCAGCCCCAGCATTTT,CASSSPWGGSNQPQHF
.,TRBJ1-3,few,TRBV11-2,TGTGCCAGCAGCTACGCTTGGACCCTGGGTGGAAACACCATATATTTT,CASSYAWTLGGNTIYF
TRBD1,TRBJ1-5,few,TRBV6-6,TGTGCCAGCAGCCCTGGACAGGCCTATCAGCCCCAGCATTTT,CASSPGQAYQPQHF
.,TRBJ2-7,few,TRBV7-9,TGTGCCAGCAGCTTAGTGGTGGACCCCTACGAGCAGTACTTC,CASSLVVDPYEQYF
.,TRBJ1-1,.,TRBV2,TGTGCAAGCAGACCAGGACAAGGCGGGAACACTGAAGCTTTCTTT,CASRPGQGGNTEAFF
.,TRBJ2-7,.,TRBV2,TGTGCCAGCAGTGATTCGGGGAATCTCCTAAACGAGCAGTACTTC,CASSDSGNLLNEQYF
.,TRBJ1-1,many,TRBV6-6,TGTGCCAGCAGCACCCAGGGGAACACTGAAGCTTTCTTT,CASSTQGNTEAFF
.,TRBJ1-5,.,TRBV25-1,TGTGCCAGCCGGTGGGGGCAGGGTCAGCCCCAGCATTTT,CASRWGQGQPQHF
TRBD2,TRBJ2-7,many,TRBV5-5,TGTGCCAGCAGCTTGGCCTTAGCGGGGCGTTCCTACGAGCAGTACTTC,CASSLALAGRSYEQYF
TRBD1,TRBJ1-1,.,TRBV6-2/TRBV6-3,TGTGCCAGCAGTTACTCCACGACAGGGGTGGACCCTGAAGCTTTCTTT,CASSYSTTGVDPEAFF
.,TRBJ1-5,.,TRBV10-2,TGCGCCAGCAGTGAGTCATGGGGTCAGCCCCAGCATTTT,CASSESWGQPQHF
TRBD1,TRBJ2-2,.,TRBV10-3,TGTGCCAGCAGTTCCACTCCGGGACAGGGTAACACCGGGGAGCCGTTTTTT,CASSSTPGQGNTGEPFF
TRBD2,TRBJ2-7,.,TRBV19,TGTGCCAGTAGTACCGGGACTAGCGGGAGGGCCGGGTCCTACAATGAGCAGTACTTC,CASSTGTSGRAGSYNEQYF
TRBD1,TRBJ1-2,.,TRBV7-2,TGTGCCAGCAGCTTAACGTTCGGGACAGGGGGAGGCTATGGCTACACCTTC,CASSLTFGTGGGYGYTF
.,TRBJ1-4,.,TRBV28,TGTGCCAGCACTTTAGAGGCTGGCGCCCCGGGTCTGTTTTTT,CASTLEAGAPGLFF
TRBD2,TRBJ2-5,.,TRBV5-6,TGTGCCAGCAGCTTGGGCGGGAGTGCCCCCGGGGAGACCCAGTACTTC,CASSLGGSAPGETQYF
.,TRBJ1-1,few,TRBV19,TGTGCCAGTAGTAGGGGCGGGGTGGGAGTCACTGAAGCTTTCTTT,CASSRGGVGVTEAFF
TRBD1,TRBJ2-5,.,TRBV2,TGTGCCAGCATCACCTACCGGGACAGGGGGAAGCAAGAGACCCAGTACTTC,CASITYRDRGKQETQYF
.,TRBJ1-6,many,TRBV7-9,TGTGCCAGCAGCCCAGGGAGCCGAAATTCACCCCTCCACTTT,CASSPGSRNSPLHF
.,TRBJ2-5,once,TRBV6-1,TGTGCCAGCCAAGAGGCAGAGGCCCAGTACTTC,CASQEAEAQYF
TRBD1,TRBJ1-2,.,TRBV15,TGTGCCACCAGCAGAGACAGGGGGATTCGCTACACCTTC,CATSRDRGIRYTF
.,TRBJ1-2,.,TRBV11-2,TGTGCCAGCAGCTATGCTGGGCAGGGAGGGGATTACTATGGCTACACCTTC,CASSYAGQGGDYYGYTF
.,TRBJ1-6,.,TRBV7-2,TGCGCCACCCGGGGGGGAGATAATTCACCCCTCCACTTT,CATRGGDNSPLHF
.,TRBJ1-3,.,TRBV2,TGTGCCAGCAGTGAAAATGGTGCGAGCTCTGGAAACACCACATATTTT,CASSENGASSGNTTYF
.,TRBJ1-5,.,TRBV2,TGTGCCAGCAGTGAAACAAACGGGAGGACTAGCGGGAGCCACCAAGAGACCCAGCATTTT,CASSETNGRTSGSHQETQHF
TRBD2,TRBJ2-7,once,TRBV24-1,TGTGCCAGCAGTCAACTAGCGGGATTGGGCGAGCAGTACTTC,CASSQLAGLGEQYF
TRBD2,TRBJ2-7,many,TRBV7-2,TGTGCCAGCAGCTTAGTACCTAGCGGGGGGAACTACGAGCAGTACTTC,CASSLVPSGGNYEQYF
.,TRBJ1-2,many,TRBV15,TGTGCCACCAGCGGAGGTTTTATGTCAGGTGCTAACTATGGCTACACCTTC,CATSGGFMSGANYGYTF
.,TRBJ2-7,.,TRBV20-1,TGCAGTGCTGCACCGGACCCTGCCTACGAGCAGTACTTC,CSAAPDPAYEQYF
TRBD1,TRBJ2-5,few,TRBV20-1,TGCAGTGCGGACGACAGGGCTGGGAGAGAGACCCAGTACTTC,CSADDRAGRETQYF